This T cell receptor beta chain is from a study of CD8+ T cells in alopecia areata. Study in general: It was oral tofacitinib, at 5 to 10 mg twice daily, that treated patients received.

RNA extraction and reverse transcription yielded cDNA as sequencing template. Clones were sequenced by immunoSEQ multiplex PCR, and TCRdb holds only the in-frame ones, with some missing. The profile covers 130,000 to 150,000 clones, with around 87% appearing a single time and about 15% taken by the ten largest. Note on this clone: Antigen: not known.

Broader study findings: Scalp sample sequencing also detects resident alphabeta T cells of normal skin.

This CDR3 comprises 16 residues. Per the germline V gene, CDR1 is SGHRS and CDR2 is YFSETQ. Trimming removed 5 bases from V and 0 bases from J; junction bases left unmatched: 6. As part of sample collection, lesional scalp punch biopsies and peripheral blood were taken from alopecia areata patients. The TCR sequence derives from a human donor with alopecia areata. The chain is built from TRBV5-1 and TRBJ2-2; TRBD1 matches at 8 bases. The sample here was CD8+ T cells sorted from blood, taken at week 0. CDR3 sequence: CASRDAGGPNTGELFF. CDR3 bases: TGCGCCAGCAGGGACGCAGGGGGCCCGAACACCGGGGAGCTGTTTTTT.